These T cell receptor beta chains were read from a single sample in a study of blood T cells in healthy people across ages. TCRdb processed the 5' RACE reads anew with MiXCR; each CDR3 protein has one entry. Of about 650,000 distinct CDR3 sequences in the sample, about 34% were seen once. Material for sequencing was blood. The receptors here all came from a woman aged 80 or over in good health. Both conserved end residues are part of each CDR3. D genes are given only for firm matches. Clone size is stated in some rows and not others, as once, few, many or a class when expanded.

abundance: many; d_gene: NA; v_gene: TRBV28; j_gene: TRBJ1-5; CDR3nt: TGTGCCAGCAGCCCTTCGAGGGTTCAGCCCCAGCATTTT; CDR3aa: CASSPSRVQPQHF
abundance: few; d_gene: NA; v_gene: TRBV6-6; j_gene: TRBJ1-2; CDR3nt: TGTGCCAGCAGTTACGCGGACACCTATGGCTCCACCTTC; CDR3aa: CASSYADTYGSTF
abundance: many; d_gene: NA; v_gene: TRBV28; j_gene: TRBJ2-1; CDR3nt: TGTGCCAGCAGTTTCCGACAGAGTGAGCAGTTCTTC; CDR3aa: CASSFRQSEQFF
abundance: many; d_gene: NA; v_gene: TRBV20-1; j_gene: TRBJ2-3; CDR3nt: TGCAGTGCTCATGACTCCGTTGCTAGCACAGATACGCAGTATTTT; CDR3aa: CSAHDSVASTDTQYF
abundance: few; d_gene: NA; v_gene: TRBV6-2/TRBV6-3; j_gene: TRBJ1-2; CDR3nt: TGTGCCAGCAGTTTGCGGGGGGTTCTCTATGGCTACACCTTC; CDR3aa: CASSLRGVLYGYTF
abundance: many; d_gene: TRBD1; v_gene: TRBV2; j_gene: TRBJ2-3; CDR3nt: TGTGCCAGCATTTCGGACAGGGGTTTAGCAGATACGCAGTATTTT; CDR3aa: CASISDRGLADTQYF
abundance: many; d_gene: NA; v_gene: TRBV20-1; j_gene: TRBJ1-5; CDR3nt: TGCAGTGCGAGTACTGACGCGGCCCCCACATCAGGGGAGGGAAGCAATCAGCCCCAGCATTTT; CDR3aa: CSASTDAAPTSGEGSNQPQHF
abundance: few; d_gene: TRBD1; v_gene: TRBV20-1; j_gene: TRBJ2-6; CDR3nt: TGCAGTGCGACAGGGCGCCCTCACGGTGATGGGGCCAACGTCCTGACTTTC; CDR3aa: CSATGRPHGDGANVLTF
abundance: few; d_gene: TRBD1; v_gene: TRBV15; j_gene: TRBJ1-1; CDR3nt: TGTGCCACCAGCACTTTGACAGGGGCCGACTCTGACTCCATGAACACTGAAGCTTTCTTT; CDR3aa: CATSTLTGADSDSMNTEAFF
abundance: many; d_gene: NA; v_gene: TRBV20-1; j_gene: TRBJ2-7; CDR3nt: TGCAGTGCTAGAAGGTGGGGGAGCGCCTACGAGCAGTACTTC; CDR3aa: CSARRWGSAYEQYF
abundance: NA; d_gene: NA; v_gene: TRBV3-1; j_gene: TRBJ1-2; CDR3nt: TGTGCCAGCAGCCAAGAAGGGATTACTAACTATGGCTACACCTTC; CDR3aa: CASSQEGITNYGYTF
abundance: NA; d_gene: NA; v_gene: TRBV20-1; j_gene: TRBJ1-5; CDR3nt: TGCAGTGCTAGGCGCCTCGGAATGTATAATAGCAATCAGCCCCAGCATTTT; CDR3aa: CSARRLGMYNSNQPQHF
abundance: NA; d_gene: TRBD2; v_gene: TRBV3-1; j_gene: TRBJ2-3; CDR3nt: TGTGCCAGCAGCCAACTAGCGGGGGCCTCTAGCACAGATACGCAGTATTTT; CDR3aa: CASSQLAGASSTDTQYF
abundance: NA; d_gene: NA; v_gene: TRBV7-9; j_gene: TRBJ1-1; CDR3nt: TGTGCCAGCAGCTTAGTACCAGCGATGAACACTGAAGCTTTCTTT; CDR3aa: CASSLVPAMNTEAFF
abundance: many; d_gene: NA; v_gene: TRBV20-1; j_gene: TRBJ1-5; CDR3nt: TGCAGTGCGCGGACCCTCTTTAGCAATCAGCCCCAGCATTTT; CDR3aa: CSARTLFSNQPQHF
abundance: many; d_gene: NA; v_gene: TRBV7-9; j_gene: TRBJ1-2; CDR3nt: TGTGCCAGCAGCTTAGAGGGCGGGAGAAACTATGGCTACACCTTC; CDR3aa: CASSLEGGRNYGYTF
abundance: many; d_gene: TRBD1; v_gene: TRBV9; j_gene: TRBJ1-1; CDR3nt: TGTGCCAGCAGCCTCAGACAGGGGGCCACTGAAGCTTTCTTT; CDR3aa: CASSLRQGATEAFF
abundance: many; d_gene: TRBD2; v_gene: TRBV6-1; j_gene: TRBJ2-5; CDR3nt: TGTGCCAGCAGTGAAGGGGTAGCGGGGGGGCTGCGGGAGACCCAGTACTTC; CDR3aa: CASSEGVAGGLRETQYF
abundance: many; d_gene: NA; v_gene: TRBV20-1; j_gene: TRBJ2-7; CDR3nt: TGCAGTGCTCTAACTCCAGGGGCAGGCGTTTCCTACGAGCAGTACTTC; CDR3aa: CSALTPGAGVSYEQYF
abundance: many; d_gene: NA; v_gene: TRBV29-1; j_gene: TRBJ2-3; CDR3nt: TGCAGCGTAGGGGGGGGCAGCACAGATACGCAGTATTTT; CDR3aa: CSVGGGSTDTQYF
abundance: NA; d_gene: TRBD2; v_gene: TRBV12-3/TRBV12-4; j_gene: TRBJ2-1; CDR3nt: TGTGCCAGCAGTTATAGATATAGCGGGGTCGAGCAGTTCTTC; CDR3aa: CASSYRYSGVEQFF
abundance: many; d_gene: NA; v_gene: TRBV7-2; j_gene: TRBJ1-4; CDR3nt: TGTGCCAGCAGCCAGGGCCTCGGTACAGGATCGGGCGAAAAACTGTTTTTT; CDR3aa: CASSQGLGTGSGEKLFF
abundance: NA; d_gene: NA; v_gene: TRBV6-2/TRBV6-3; j_gene: TRBJ2-6; CDR3nt: TGTGCTACGCAGCTTTCTGGGGCCAACGTCCTGACTTTC; CDR3aa: CATQLSGANVLTF
abundance: many; d_gene: NA; v_gene: TRBV10-3; j_gene: TRBJ1-1; CDR3nt: TGTGCCATCAGCCTTGAGGGTGCTTACACTGAAGCTTTCTTT; CDR3aa: CAISLEGAYTEAFF
abundance: many; d_gene: NA; v_gene: TRBV6-5; j_gene: TRBJ2-7; CDR3nt: TGTGCCAGCAGCGAAGGCCACGAGCAGTACTTC; CDR3aa: CASSEGHEQYF
abundance: few; d_gene: NA; v_gene: TRBV27; j_gene: TRBJ1-4; CDR3nt: TGTGCCAGCAGTTTATACAGGGTTAATGAAAAACTGTTTTTT; CDR3aa: CASSLYRVNEKLFF
abundance: many; d_gene: TRBD1; v_gene: TRBV28; j_gene: TRBJ2-6; CDR3nt: TGTGCCAGCAACTCTCAGGACAGGGCCCGTGCTGGGGCCAACGTCCTGACTTTC; CDR3aa: CASNSQDRARAGANVLTF
abundance: NA; d_gene: NA; v_gene: TRBV7-2; j_gene: TRBJ1-3; CDR3nt: TGTGCCAGCAGGAGGGGATTTGGAAACACCATATATTTT; CDR3aa: CASRRGFGNTIYF
abundance: NA; d_gene: NA; v_gene: TRBV14; j_gene: TRBJ1-2; CDR3nt: TGTGCCAGCAGCCAAGATGTCGGGTTCTCCTATGGCTACACCTTC; CDR3aa: CASSQDVGFSYGYTF
abundance: NA; d_gene: NA; v_gene: TRBV20-1; j_gene: TRBJ2-6; CDR3nt: TGCAGTGCTCAGAAAACTGGGGCCAACGTCCTGACTTTC; CDR3aa: CSAQKTGANVLTF
abundance: many; d_gene: NA; v_gene: TRBV30; j_gene: TRBJ2-3; CDR3nt: TGTGCCTGGAGTCTGACAGGAAGAGATACGCAGTATTTT; CDR3aa: CAWSLTGRDTQYF
abundance: many; d_gene: TRBD1; v_gene: TRBV9; j_gene: TRBJ1-4; CDR3nt: TGTGCCAGCAGCGCCAAACAGGGGGCGCGTGTTGAAAAACTGTTTTTT; CDR3aa: CASSAKQGARVEKLFF
abundance: many; d_gene: TRBD1; v_gene: TRBV29-1; j_gene: TRBJ1-1; CDR3nt: TGCAGCGTTGTCAGGGGGGACACTGAAGCTTTCTTT; CDR3aa: CSVVRGDTEAFF
abundance: NA; d_gene: TRBD1; v_gene: TRBV20-1; j_gene: TRBJ1-5; CDR3nt: TGCAGTGCTAGGGCTGGGACAGGGGGCACAAGTCAGCCCCAGCATTTT; CDR3aa: CSARAGTGGTSQPQHF
abundance: NA; d_gene: TRBD2; v_gene: TRBV6-1; j_gene: TRBJ2-7; CDR3nt: TGTGCCAGCATCACAAGAGGGACTATCGACTCCTACGAGCAGTACTTC; CDR3aa: CASITRGTIDSYEQYF
abundance: NA; d_gene: NA; v_gene: TRBV12-3/TRBV12-4; j_gene: TRBJ2-3; CDR3nt: TGTGCCAGAGCCCGGGCAGATGCGCAGTATTTT; CDR3aa: CARARADAQYF
abundance: few; d_gene: TRBD1; v_gene: TRBV7-3; j_gene: TRBJ1-1; CDR3nt: TGTGCCAGCAGCCAGACAGGGTTACAGAACACTGAAGCTTTCTTT; CDR3aa: CASSQTGLQNTEAFF
abundance: many; d_gene: NA; v_gene: TRBV29-1; j_gene: TRBJ2-7; CDR3nt: TGCAGCGCCAAGGAGGGGGTCCGCGAGCAGTACTTC; CDR3aa: CSAKEGVREQYF
abundance: NA; d_gene: TRBD1; v_gene: TRBV5-5; j_gene: TRBJ2-7; CDR3nt: TGTGCCAGCAGTGACGCCGGGACAGGGGTCTACGAGCAGTACTTC; CDR3aa: CASSDAGTGVYEQYF
abundance: NA; d_gene: NA; v_gene: TRBV30; j_gene: TRBJ1-6; CDR3nt: TGTGCCTGCAGGGCAAGGACCTATAATTCACCCCTCCACTTT; CDR3aa: CACRARTYNSPLHF
abundance: many; d_gene: NA; v_gene: TRBV6-2/TRBV6-3; j_gene: TRBJ1-2; CDR3nt: TGTGCCAGCAGGCCGGGACTTACTTCGGGGGGCTACACCTTC; CDR3aa: CASRPGLTSGGYTF
abundance: NA; d_gene: NA; v_gene: TRBV7-2; j_gene: TRBJ2-7; CDR3nt: TGTGCCAGCAGCTTAGGTGGGGACCTACTCGTGCAGTACTTC; CDR3aa: CASSLGGDLLVQYF
abundance: NA; d_gene: NA; v_gene: TRBV20-1; j_gene: TRBJ2-5; CDR3nt: TGCAGCATTGGGTCGGATCAAGAGACCCAGTACTTC; CDR3aa: CSIGSDQETQYF